One and the same sample provided the 7 T cell receptor beta chains below, sequenced in a study of prognosis after radiotherapy for stage I lung cancer. Genomic DNA was the source, and TCR beta CDR3 was amplified from it by two-round multiplex PCR. Individual primers that were specific to each TRBV and TRBJ gene served in first-round PCR. MiXCR was run by TCRdb on the multiplex PCR reads, yielding one entry per CDR3 protein. The table includes approximately 10,000 distinct CDR3 sequences, around a third detected once. The sample in question was PBMCs, obtained before or after stereotactic body radiation therapy (not recorded which). The receptor source for this set is a donor older than 45 with non-small cell lung cancer.

Note on this clonotype: With only one base between it and a far larger clone, this is likely a read error. This chain uses TRBV12-3 or TRBV12-4 with TRBJ2-1, with unresolved D. V was pared by 3 bases and J by 10 bases, with 13 bases between. The CDR3 is 13 residues long. The CDR3 region has the DNA TGTGCCAGCAGTTTCAGTAGGACCTACGAGCAGTTCTTC. It codes for CASSFSRTYEQFF.

This clonotype was observed at least ten times. The chain employs TRBV13 and TRBJ1-1; 9 bases match TRBD1. This CDR3 region has 12 residues. Germline CDR1 and CDR2: PRHDT and FYEKMQ (reference sequence). Germline trimming cut 4 bases from V and 11 bases from J; bases unmatched to any gene: 5. The CDR3 DNA reads as TGTGCCAGCAGCTCGGGACAGGGCGCGGCTTTCTTT. Translating gives CASSSGQGAAFF.

In this sample, this clonotype turned up many times. The chain recombines TRBV4-1 with TRBJ2-1; 10 bases are shared with TRBD2. CDR3 length: 14 residues. The germline V gene has CDR1 MGHRA and CDR2 YSYEKL. With 5 bases clipped from V and 9 bases from J, the junction kept 7 bases outside the gene matches. CDR3 sequence reads: CASSDGLAASEQFF. The CDR3 DNA follows: TGCGCCAGCAGCGATGGACTAGCGGCCTCTGAGCAGTTCTTC.

This clonotype appeared many times. Written as DNA, the CDR3 is TGCAGTGCTACCCCTTACCGAGGGCCGAACACCGGGGAGCTGTTTTTT. This translates into CSATPYRGPNTGELFF. The chain links TRBV20-1 to TRBJ2-2; possibly TRBD2 for D (5 bases). Germline values: CDR1 DFQATT, CDR2 SNEGSKA (reference sequence). Trimming removed 4 bases at V and 0 bases at J, with 15 bases between. This CDR3 contains 16 residues.

This clonotype was seen ten or more times. The chain combines TRBV7-3 with TRBJ2-3, with D possibly being TRBD1 or TRBD2 (5 bases each). The CDR3 length is 15 residues. V was pared by 2 bases and J by 0 bases, with 9 bases between. Germline V gene lookup returns CDR1 SGHTA and CDR2 FQGTGA. CDR3 DNA sequence: TGTGCCAGCAGCTTAGTGGGGACCAGCACAGATACGCAGTATTTT. Protein: CASSLVGTSTDTQYF.

By frequency in the sample, this clonotype is medium-sized. This chain's CDR3 is CASSFDGWDTQYF. The CDR3 nucleotides read TGTGCCAGCAGTTTCGACGGTTGGGATACGCAGTATTTT. V usage is TRBV12-3 or TRBV12-4 and J usage is TRBJ2-3; D is undetermined. The V and J ends lost 3 bases and 6 bases respectively, with 10 bases between them. The CDR3 consists of 13 residues.

The CDR3 DNA reads TGTGCCAGCAGCTTCCTCGGGACTAGCGGGAGTGATGAGCAGTTCTTC. Its protein product is CASSFLGTSGSDEQFF. V gene TRBV7-6 combines with J gene TRBJ2-1; 14 bases align to TRBD2. J gave up 8 bases and V 3 bases, and 6 bases lay outside the gene matches. The germline V gene encodes CDR1 SGHVS and CDR2 FNYEAQ. This CDR3 spans 16 amino acids.